These 23 T cell receptor beta chains were all obtained from the same sample, sequenced in a study of T cell changes during pregnancy in multiple sclerosis. Repertoires were generated with immunoSEQ multiplex PCR, while TCRdb's copy carries only in-frame clones and drops some. Among about 87,000 clones listed, approximately 92% were seen once. Material: peripheral blood, obtained in the third trimester of pregnancy. The source is a female donor in good health, enrolled as a control in a pregnancy study.

The chain combines TRBV6-1 with TRBJ2-7; maybe TRBD2 (6 bases). The CDR3 sequence is 15 residues long. Per germline, CDR1 MNHNS and CDR2 SASEGT. V lost 8 bases and J 7 bases, leaving 24 bases between the germline ends. CDR3 sequence reads: CASYQRDSFSREQYF. CDR3 nucleotides: TGTGCCAGCTACCAGAGGGACTCTTTCTCGAGGGAGCAGTACTTC.

The chain employs TRBV5-4 and TRBJ1-1, with D perhaps matching TRBD1 (5 bases). Trimming cost V 0 bases and J 1 base, with 10 bases left between them. The CDR3 has 15 amino acids. Germline V gene lookup returns CDR1 SGHNT and CDR2 YYREEE (reference sequence). DNA of the CDR3: TGTGCCAGCAGCTTGGAAGCAGGGAAGAACACTGAAGCTTTCTTT. It specifies CASSLEAGKNTEAFF.

This clone was counted once. The rearrangement joins TRBV19 to TRBJ2-7, with D possibly TRBD1 on 5 matching bases. The CDR3 runs 13 residues. V lost 3 bases and J lost 3, with 9 bases in between. The germline CDR1 and CDR2 sequences are LNHDA and SQIVND (reference sequence). The CDR3 DNA reads TGTGCCAGTAGTATCCTTGACAGCTACGAGCAGTACTTC. It yields the protein CASSILDSYEQYF.

This sequence joins TRBV11-2 and TRBJ2-2, with TRBD2 matching over 8 bases. CDR1 and CDR2 from the germline V gene are SGHAT and FQNNGV. The trim removed 5 bases at V and 4 bases at J, leaving 9 bases unmatched. This CDR3 is built from 16 residues. The CDR3 sequence: CASSARRGGGTGELFF. CDR3 nucleotides: TGTGCCAGCAGCGCCAGACGGGGGGGTGGCACCGGGGAGCTGTTTTTT.

This clone was counted many times. The chain employs TRBV5-1 and TRBJ1-5; TRBD1 is a possible D gene (5 bases). Trimming stripped 3 bases from V and 7 bases from J, with 11 bases between. The germline gives CDR1 SGHRS, CDR2 YFSETQ. This CDR3 has 13 amino acids. CDR3 DNA sequence: TGCGCCAGCAGCTCACTCGGGGGACAGCCCCAGCATTTT. Translated, it gives CASSSLGGQPQHF.

The genes are TRBV14 and TRBJ2-7; 10 bases match TRBD1. With V trimmed by 5 bases and J by 6 bases, 10 bases remained unmatched. Germline CDR1 is SGHDN and CDR2 is FVKESK. The CDR3 length is 15 residues. The CDR3 is CASSARDRGHVEQYF. The CDR3 DNA is TGTGCCAGCAGCGCCCGGGACAGGGGTCACGTCGAGCAGTACTTC.

Only one count was recorded for this clone. The chain employs TRBV27 and TRBJ1-4, with D unclear. The CDR3 is 19 amino acids. The V end was cut by 1 base, the J end by 0 bases, with 18 bases between. From germline, CDR1 is MNHEY and CDR2 SMNVEV (reference sequence). The CDR3 loop is CASSLFSPGRTATNEKLFF. In DNA form, the CDR3 reads TGTGCCAGCAGTTTATTCAGCCCGGGCAGGACTGCAACTAATGAAAAACTGTTTTTT.

V and J are TRBV20-1 and TRBJ2-3; maybe TRBD2 (5 bases). Trimming took 5 bases from V and 11 from J, leaving 11 bases between them. The germline CDR1 and CDR2 sequences are DFQATT and SNEGSKA (reference sequence). This CDR3 region has 10 residues. CDR3 nucleotides: TGCAGTGCTCCAGAAAGCGGGCAGTATTTT. It specifies CSAPESGQYF.

The chain is built from TRBV7-8 and TRBJ2-7; D is undetermined. CDR3 length equals 13 residues. Trimming stripped 1 base from V and 1 base from J, with 5 bases between. CDR1 is SGHVS, CDR2 FQNEAQ, per germline. This CDR3 reads CASSLVRSYEQYF. In nucleotides, the CDR3 is TGTGCCAGCAGCTTAGTGAGGTCCTACGAGCAGTACTTC.

The chain combines TRBV5-1 with TRBJ1-3; D is unresolved. Trimming removed 2 bases at V and 0 bases at J, with 9 bases between. Looked up from germline, CDR1 is SGHRS and CDR2 is YFSETQ. The CDR3 consists of 15 residues. CDR3 DNA sequence: TGCGCCAGCAGCTTCGACGGGAGCTCTGGAAACACCATATATTTT. Amino acid sequence: CASSFDGSSGNTIYF.

This chain links TRBV5-1 with TRBJ2-6; no reliable D call. Germline CDR1 SGHRS, CDR2 YFSETQ. The length of the CDR3 is 14 residues. Between the trimmed V and J ends, which lost 9 bases and 0 bases, there was a span of 10 bases. CDR3 nucleotide sequence: TGCGCCACCCGTTACAGCTCTGGGGCCAACGTCCTGACTTTC. Its protein product is CATRYSSGANVLTF.

The chain carries TRBV5-5 and TRBJ1-5; possibly TRBD1 for D (6 bases). This CDR3 is built from 14 residues. Germline V gives CDR1 SGHKS, CDR2 YYEKEE (reference sequence). With 2 bases removed from V and 7 bases from J, the gap between germline ends came to 13 bases. The CDR3 region has the DNA TGTGCCAGCAGCTTAGAGGGGGTTGGACAGCCCCAGCATTTT. It is translated as CASSLEGVGQPQHF.

V and J are TRBV6-5 and TRBJ1-3; 7 bases agree with TRBD1. This CDR3 is 14 amino acids long. With 5 bases clipped from V and 0 bases from J, the junction kept 1 base outside the gene matches. CDR1 is MNHEY, CDR2 SVGAGI, per germline. Written as DNA, the CDR3 is TGTGCCAGCAGTAACAGGGGCTCTGGAAACACCATATATTTT. This codes for CASSNRGSGNTIYF.

The chain combines TRBV4-1 with TRBJ1-2; maybe TRBD1 (6 bases). Germline-derived CDR1 and CDR2 are MGHRA and YSYEKL. This CDR3 has 14 amino acids. V dropped 5 bases and J dropped 4 bases, with 14 bases sitting between them. The CDR3 here is CASSTSPGVYGYTF. The CDR3 DNA is TGCGCCAGCAGCACCAGCCCAGGGGTCTATGGCTACACCTTC.

The chain combines TRBV6-6 with TRBJ1-1; TRBD1 might be the D (6 bases). This CDR3 comprises 14 residues. V dropped 7 bases and J dropped 5 bases, with 17 bases sitting between them. In germline, CDR1 is MNHNY, CDR2 SVGAGI (reference sequence). The DNA for the CDR3 is TGTGCCAGCACTCCGATACAGGGTAAGACTGAAGCTTTCTTT. Its translation is CASTPIQGKTEAFF.

The CDR3 spells CASSLGEGTEAFF. In DNA, the CDR3 is TGTGCCAGCAGCTTGGGCGAGGGCACTGAAGCTTTCTTT. This chain uses TRBV5-6 with TRBJ1-1; D unclear. This CDR3 has 13 residues. Germline V lookup: CDR1 SGHDT, CDR2 YYEEEE. Trimming removed 0 bases at V and 4 bases at J, with 7 bases between. Full variable domain (missing parts from reference TRBV5-6 and TRBJ1-1): DAGVTQSPTHLIKTRGQQVTLRCSPKSGHDTVSWYQQALGQGPQFIFQYYEEEERQRGNFPDRFSGHQFPNYSSELNVNALLLGDSALYLCASSLGEGTEAFFGQGTRLTVV.

DNA of the CDR3: TGTGCCAGCAGTGAGACTAGCGGGATTTGGGGAGATACGCAGTATTTT. This encodes CASSETSGIWGDTQYF. The chain joins TRBV25-1 to TRBJ2-3; 11 nucleotides match TRBD2. Germline lookup yields CDR1 MGHDK and CDR2 SYGVNS. The V and J ends lost 3 bases and 5 bases, in that order; junction bases with no gene match: 7. The CDR3 is 16 residues long.

The chain combines TRBV6-5 with TRBJ2-7; 7 positions agree with TRBD2. Germline V gene lookup returns CDR1 MNHEY and CDR2 SVGAGI. This CDR3 comprises 14 residues. V was clipped by 5 bases and J by 5 bases; unmatched bases: 9. CDR3: CASSRGGGRNEQYF. DNA for the CDR3: TGTGCCAGCAGTCGTGGGGGGGGGAGAAACGAGCAGTACTTC.

This chain connects TRBV4-1 to TRBJ2-1, with 8 positions matching TRBD2. Germline loops: CDR1 MGHRA, CDR2 YSYEKL. CDR3 length equals 17 residues. The trim removed 1 base at V and 6 bases at J, leaving 11 bases unmatched. CDR3 amino acids: CASSQGGTRQNFNEQFF. Written as DNA, the CDR3 is TGCGCCAGCAGCCAAGGGGGGACTAGACAAAATTTCAATGAGCAGTTCTTC.

This clone showed up just once. The chain joins TRBV11-2 to TRBJ2-2; 7 bases map to TRBD2. The CDR3 spans 15 residues. Germline V gene data show CDR1 as SGHAT and CDR2 as FQNNGV. V was pared by 3 bases and J by 5 bases, with 6 bases of the junction left unmatched. CDR3 in DNA: TGTGCCAGCAGCTTCGGCGGGGGTGGAACCGGGGAGCTGTTTTTT. Its protein is CASSFGGGGTGELFF.

V is TRBV19 and J is TRBJ2-1; TRBD2 aligns across 9 bases. Trimming removed 1 base from V and 3 bases from J; junction bases left unmatched: 4. The length of the CDR3 is 16 residues. Germline CDR1 is LNHDA and CDR2 is SQIVND (reference sequence). CDR3 region: CASSIVAGGLYNEQFF. The CDR3 region has the DNA TGTGCCAGTAGTATAGTGGCGGGAGGGCTCTACAATGAGCAGTTCTTC.

This chain links TRBV5-8 with TRBJ1-5; 8 nucleotides align to TRBD1. V was clipped by 4 bases and J by 0 bases; unmatched bases: 3. CDR1 is SGHTS and CDR2 is YDEGEE in the germline V gene. The CDR3 contains 15 residues. CDR3 DNA: TGTGCCAGCAGCCGAGACAGGGGTAGCAATCAGCCCCAGCATTTT. Its protein product is CASSRDRGSNQPQHF.

This chain connects TRBV27 to TRBJ2-5; perhaps TRBD2 as D (5 bases). Germline assignment: CDR1 MNHEY and CDR2 SMNVEV (reference sequence). The CDR3 has 13 residues. Deletions cut 6 bases from V and 5 bases from J, with 13 bases between. The CDR3 spells CASSPNRGETQYF. The CDR3 DNA sequence: TGTGCCAGCAGCCCTAACCGAGGGGAGACCCAGTACTTC.